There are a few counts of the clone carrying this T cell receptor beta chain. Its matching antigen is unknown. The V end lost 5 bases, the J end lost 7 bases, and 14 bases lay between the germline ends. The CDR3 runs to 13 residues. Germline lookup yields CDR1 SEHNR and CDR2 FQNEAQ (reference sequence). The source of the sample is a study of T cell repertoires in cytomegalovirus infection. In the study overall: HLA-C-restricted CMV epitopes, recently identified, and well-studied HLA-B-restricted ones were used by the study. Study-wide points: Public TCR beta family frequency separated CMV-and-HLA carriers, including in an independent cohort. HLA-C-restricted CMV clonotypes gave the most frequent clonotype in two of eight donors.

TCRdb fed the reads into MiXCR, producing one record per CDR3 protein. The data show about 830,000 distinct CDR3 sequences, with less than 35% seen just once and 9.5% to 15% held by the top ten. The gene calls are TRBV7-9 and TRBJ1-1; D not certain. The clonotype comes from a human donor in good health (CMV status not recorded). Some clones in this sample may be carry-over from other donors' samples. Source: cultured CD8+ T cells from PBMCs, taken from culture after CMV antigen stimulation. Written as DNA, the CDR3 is TGTGCCAGCAGCCCAGTCCCGAGGAGTGAAGCTTTCTTT. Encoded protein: CASSPVPRSEAFF.